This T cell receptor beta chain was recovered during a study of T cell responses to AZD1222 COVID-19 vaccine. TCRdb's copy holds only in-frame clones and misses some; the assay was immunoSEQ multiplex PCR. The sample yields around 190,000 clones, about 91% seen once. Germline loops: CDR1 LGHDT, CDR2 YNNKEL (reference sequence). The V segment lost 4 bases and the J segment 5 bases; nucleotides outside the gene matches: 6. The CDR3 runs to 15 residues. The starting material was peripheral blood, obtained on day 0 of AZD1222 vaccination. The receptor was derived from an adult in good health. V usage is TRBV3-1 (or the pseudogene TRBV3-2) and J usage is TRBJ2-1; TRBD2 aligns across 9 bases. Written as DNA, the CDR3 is TGTGCCAGCAGCCCCGGGACTAGCCACCACAATGAGCAGTTCTTC. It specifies CASSPGTSHHNEQFF.